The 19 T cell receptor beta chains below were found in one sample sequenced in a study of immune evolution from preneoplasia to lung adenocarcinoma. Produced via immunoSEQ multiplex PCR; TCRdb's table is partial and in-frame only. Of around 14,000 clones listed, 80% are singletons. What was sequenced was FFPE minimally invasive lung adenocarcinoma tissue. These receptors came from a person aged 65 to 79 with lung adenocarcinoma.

The CDR3 sequence: CATSTEQGVNTEAFF. The DNA of the CDR3 is TGTGCCACCAGCACAGAACAGGGCGTGAACACTGAAGCTTTCTTT. The chain uses TRBV15 and TRBJ1-1; possibly TRBD1 for D (6 bases). CDR3 length: 15 residues. CDR1 LNHNV and CDR2 YYDKDF come from the germline V gene (reference sequence). The V and J ends lost 4 bases and 0 bases respectively, with 12 bases between them.

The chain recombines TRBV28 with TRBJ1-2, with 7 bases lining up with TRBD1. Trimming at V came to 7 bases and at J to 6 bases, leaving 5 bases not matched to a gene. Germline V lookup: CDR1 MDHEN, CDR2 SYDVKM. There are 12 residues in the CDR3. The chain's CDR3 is CASTDGTDGYTF. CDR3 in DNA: TGTGCCAGCACTGACGGGACAGATGGCTACACCTTC.

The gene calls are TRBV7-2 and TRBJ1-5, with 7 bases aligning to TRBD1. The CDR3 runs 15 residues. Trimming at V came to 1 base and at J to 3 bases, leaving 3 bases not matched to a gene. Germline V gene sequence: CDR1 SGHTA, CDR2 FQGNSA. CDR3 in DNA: TGTGCCAGCAGCTTAGAGGGACAGAACAATCAGCCCCAGCATTTT. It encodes CASSLEGQNNQPQHF.

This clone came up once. The CDR3 spells CASSQVGGSSTDTQYF. The CDR3 nucleotides read TGTGCCAGCAGCCAGGTGGGCGGGAGCAGCACAGATACGCAGTATTTT. The chain joins TRBV11-3 to TRBJ2-3, with 7 bases matching TRBD2. Losses at the gene ends were 5 bases for V and 0 bases for J; bases not matched to a gene: 8. This CDR3 has 16 amino acids. Germline loops: CDR1 SGHNT, CDR2 YENEEA.

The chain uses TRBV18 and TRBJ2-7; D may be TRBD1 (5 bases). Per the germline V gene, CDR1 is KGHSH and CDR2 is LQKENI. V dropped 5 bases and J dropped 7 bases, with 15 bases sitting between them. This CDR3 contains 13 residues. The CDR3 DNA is TGTGCCAGCTCATTGGGCAGGGAATTAGAGCAGTACTTC. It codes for CASSLGRELEQYF.

The DNA of the CDR3 is TGTGCCAGCAGCCCGGACGCCGGCTACGAGCAGTACTTC. Translated: CASSPDAGYEQYF. J is TRBJ2-7 and V is TRBV6-5, with D unclear. From germline, CDR1 is MNHEY and CDR2 SVGAGI. The CDR3 contains 13 residues. V lost 6 bases to trimming and J lost 3 bases, with 12 bases between them.

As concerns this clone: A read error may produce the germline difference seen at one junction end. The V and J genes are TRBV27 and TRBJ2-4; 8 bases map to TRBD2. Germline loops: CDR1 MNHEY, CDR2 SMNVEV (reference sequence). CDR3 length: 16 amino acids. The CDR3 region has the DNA TGTGCCGGCAGTTTGTTTTCGGGAGGGACCAAAAACATTCAGTACTTC. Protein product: CAGSLFSGGTKNIQYF.

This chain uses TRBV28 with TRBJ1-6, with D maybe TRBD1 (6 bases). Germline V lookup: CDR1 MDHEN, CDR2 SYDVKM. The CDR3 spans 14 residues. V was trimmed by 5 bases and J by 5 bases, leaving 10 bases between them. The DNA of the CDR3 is TGTGCCAGCAGTCCGACAGGCGATAATTCACCCCTCCACTTT. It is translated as CASSPTGDNSPLHF. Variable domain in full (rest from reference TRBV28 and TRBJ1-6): DVKVTQSSRYLVKRTGEKVFLECVQDMDHENMFWYRQDPGLGLRLIYFSYDVKMKEKGDIPEGYSVSREKKERFSLILESASTNQTSMYLCASSPTGDNSPLHFGNGTRLTVT.

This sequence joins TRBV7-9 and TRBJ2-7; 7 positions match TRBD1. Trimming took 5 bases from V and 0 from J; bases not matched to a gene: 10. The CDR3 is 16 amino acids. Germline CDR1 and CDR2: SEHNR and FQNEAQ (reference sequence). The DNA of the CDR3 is TGTGCCAGCAGCCCAGGAACGGGACAGAGCTCCTACGAGCAGTACTTC. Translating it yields CASSPGTGQSSYEQYF.

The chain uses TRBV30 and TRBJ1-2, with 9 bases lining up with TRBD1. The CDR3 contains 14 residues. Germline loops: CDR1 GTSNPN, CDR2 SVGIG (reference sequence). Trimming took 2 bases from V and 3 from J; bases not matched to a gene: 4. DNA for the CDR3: TGTGCCTGGAGTAGGGACAGGGCGGACTATGGCTACACCTTC. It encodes CAWSRDRADYGYTF.

The CDR3 loop reads CASSLGPGEQFF. The DNA for the CDR3 is TGTGCCAGCAGTTTGGGGCCGGGCGAGCAGTTCTTC. The V call is TRBV6-1, the J call TRBJ2-1; weak D call: TRBD1 (5 bases). CDR3 length equals 12 residues. Trimming removed 5 bases at V and 10 bases at J, with 12 bases between. CDR1 and CDR2 (germline): MNHNS, SASEGT.

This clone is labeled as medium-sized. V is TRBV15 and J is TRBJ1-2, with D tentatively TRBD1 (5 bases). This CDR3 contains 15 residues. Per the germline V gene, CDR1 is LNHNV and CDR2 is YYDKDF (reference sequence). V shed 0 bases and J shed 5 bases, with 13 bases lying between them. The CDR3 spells CATSRDGGALYGYTF. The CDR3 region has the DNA TGTGCCACCAGCAGAGACGGTGGGGCTTTGTATGGCTACACCTTC. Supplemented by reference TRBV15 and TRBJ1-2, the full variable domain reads DAMVIQNPRYQVTQFGKPVTLSCSQTLNHNVMYWYQQKSSQAPKLLFHYYDKDFNNEADTPDNFQSRRPNTSFCFLDIRSPGLGDTAMYLCATSRDGGALYGYTFGSGTRLTVV.

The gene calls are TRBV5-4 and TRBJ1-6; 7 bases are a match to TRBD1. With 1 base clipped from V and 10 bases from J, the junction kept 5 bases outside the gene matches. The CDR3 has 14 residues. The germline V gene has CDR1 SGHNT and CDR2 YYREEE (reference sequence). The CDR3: CASSLTGVRSPLHF. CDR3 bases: TGTGCCAGCAGCTTGACAGGGGTGAGGTCACCCCTCCACTTT.

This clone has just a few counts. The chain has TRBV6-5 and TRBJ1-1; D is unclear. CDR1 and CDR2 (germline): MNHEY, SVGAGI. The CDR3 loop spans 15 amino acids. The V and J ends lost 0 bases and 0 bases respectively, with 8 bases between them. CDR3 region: CASSYSKGVNTEAFF. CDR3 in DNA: TGTGCCAGCAGTTACTCGAAAGGAGTGAACACTGAAGCTTTCTTT.

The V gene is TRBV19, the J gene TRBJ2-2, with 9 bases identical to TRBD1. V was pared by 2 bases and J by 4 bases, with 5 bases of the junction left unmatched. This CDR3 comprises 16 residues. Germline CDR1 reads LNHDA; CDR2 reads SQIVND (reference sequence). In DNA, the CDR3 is TGTGCCAGTAGTATAACAGGGGGCCGTATCACCGGGGAGCTGTTTTTT. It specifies CASSITGGRITGELFF. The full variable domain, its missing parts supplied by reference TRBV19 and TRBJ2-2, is DGGITQSPKYLFRKEGQNVTLSCEQNLNHDAMYWYRQDPGQGLRLIYYSQIVNDFQKGDIAEGYSVSREKKESFPLTVTSAQKNPTAFYLCASSITGGRITGELFFGEGSRLTVL.

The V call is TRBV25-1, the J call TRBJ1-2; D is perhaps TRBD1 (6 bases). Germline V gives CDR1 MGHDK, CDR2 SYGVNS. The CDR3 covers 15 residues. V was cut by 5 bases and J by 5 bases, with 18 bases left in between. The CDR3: CASSPPVEGGYGYTF. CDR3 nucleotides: TGTGCCAGCAGTCCGCCGGTGGAGGGGGGATATGGCTACACCTTC.

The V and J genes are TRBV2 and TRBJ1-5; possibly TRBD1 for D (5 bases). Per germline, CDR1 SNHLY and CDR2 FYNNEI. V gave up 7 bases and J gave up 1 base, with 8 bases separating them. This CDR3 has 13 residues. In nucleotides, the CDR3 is TGTGCCAGCATGGGGGACAGCAATCAGCCCCAGCATTTT. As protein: CASMGDSNQPQHF.

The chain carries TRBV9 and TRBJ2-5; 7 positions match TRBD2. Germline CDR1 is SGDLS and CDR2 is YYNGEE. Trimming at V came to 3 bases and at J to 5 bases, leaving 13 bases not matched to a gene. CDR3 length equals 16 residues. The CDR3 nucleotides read TGTGCCAGCAGCGCTTTAATGGGACTATCTGGGGAGACCCAGTACTTC. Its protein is CASSALMGLSGETQYF. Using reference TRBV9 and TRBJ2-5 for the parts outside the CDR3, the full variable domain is DSGVTQTPKHLITATGQRVTLRCSPRSGDLSVYWYQQSLDQGLQFLIQYYNGEERAKGNILERFSAQQFPDLHSELNLSSLELGDSALYFCASSALMGLSGETQYFGPGTRLLVL.

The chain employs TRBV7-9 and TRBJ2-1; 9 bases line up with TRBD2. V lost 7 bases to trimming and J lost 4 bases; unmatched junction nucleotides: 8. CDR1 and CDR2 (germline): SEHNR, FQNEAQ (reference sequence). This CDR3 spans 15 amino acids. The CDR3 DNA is TGTGCCAGCAACATCAGGACTAGCGTGTACAATGAGCAGTTCTTC. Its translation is CASNIRTSVYNEQFF.